This T cell receptor (beta chain) appears in the sequencing data of a study of cytomegalovirus exposure and HLA in healthy donors. Looking at the study overall: Most donors, more than 80% of approximately 400 genotyped, fell in the Caucasian-associated ancestry cluster.

To note about this clone: Its specificity is unknown.

The CDR3 length is 17 residues. Germline CDR1 is LNHDA and CDR2 is SQIVND (reference sequence). Trimming took 1 base from V and 2 from J, leaving 15 bases between them. In the PCR, 60 Vbeta and 13 Jbeta primers were used. Generated by immunoSEQ multiplex PCR, the TCRdb table keeps only in-frame clones and is missing some. The sample contains 120,000 or so clones, less than 80% of which appear only once. Study results and caveats: Later genetic work tied a missense DCLRE1C variant to beta-chain V and J trimming. Cytomegalovirus-associated TCR beta chains were listed, numbering some 180. Presence/absence analysis assumed near-uniform sequencing depth across donors.

The receptor was derived from a man between 25 and 39 years old in good health and CMV-seronegative. The chain couples TRBV19 to TRBJ1-3; TRBD1 is a possible D gene (5 bases). Sample: PBMCs. Here the CDR3 DNA reads TGTGCCAGTAGTATAGCATGGAGGGGAAGTGCTGGAAACACCATATATTTT. Translation: CASSIAWRGSAGNTIYF.